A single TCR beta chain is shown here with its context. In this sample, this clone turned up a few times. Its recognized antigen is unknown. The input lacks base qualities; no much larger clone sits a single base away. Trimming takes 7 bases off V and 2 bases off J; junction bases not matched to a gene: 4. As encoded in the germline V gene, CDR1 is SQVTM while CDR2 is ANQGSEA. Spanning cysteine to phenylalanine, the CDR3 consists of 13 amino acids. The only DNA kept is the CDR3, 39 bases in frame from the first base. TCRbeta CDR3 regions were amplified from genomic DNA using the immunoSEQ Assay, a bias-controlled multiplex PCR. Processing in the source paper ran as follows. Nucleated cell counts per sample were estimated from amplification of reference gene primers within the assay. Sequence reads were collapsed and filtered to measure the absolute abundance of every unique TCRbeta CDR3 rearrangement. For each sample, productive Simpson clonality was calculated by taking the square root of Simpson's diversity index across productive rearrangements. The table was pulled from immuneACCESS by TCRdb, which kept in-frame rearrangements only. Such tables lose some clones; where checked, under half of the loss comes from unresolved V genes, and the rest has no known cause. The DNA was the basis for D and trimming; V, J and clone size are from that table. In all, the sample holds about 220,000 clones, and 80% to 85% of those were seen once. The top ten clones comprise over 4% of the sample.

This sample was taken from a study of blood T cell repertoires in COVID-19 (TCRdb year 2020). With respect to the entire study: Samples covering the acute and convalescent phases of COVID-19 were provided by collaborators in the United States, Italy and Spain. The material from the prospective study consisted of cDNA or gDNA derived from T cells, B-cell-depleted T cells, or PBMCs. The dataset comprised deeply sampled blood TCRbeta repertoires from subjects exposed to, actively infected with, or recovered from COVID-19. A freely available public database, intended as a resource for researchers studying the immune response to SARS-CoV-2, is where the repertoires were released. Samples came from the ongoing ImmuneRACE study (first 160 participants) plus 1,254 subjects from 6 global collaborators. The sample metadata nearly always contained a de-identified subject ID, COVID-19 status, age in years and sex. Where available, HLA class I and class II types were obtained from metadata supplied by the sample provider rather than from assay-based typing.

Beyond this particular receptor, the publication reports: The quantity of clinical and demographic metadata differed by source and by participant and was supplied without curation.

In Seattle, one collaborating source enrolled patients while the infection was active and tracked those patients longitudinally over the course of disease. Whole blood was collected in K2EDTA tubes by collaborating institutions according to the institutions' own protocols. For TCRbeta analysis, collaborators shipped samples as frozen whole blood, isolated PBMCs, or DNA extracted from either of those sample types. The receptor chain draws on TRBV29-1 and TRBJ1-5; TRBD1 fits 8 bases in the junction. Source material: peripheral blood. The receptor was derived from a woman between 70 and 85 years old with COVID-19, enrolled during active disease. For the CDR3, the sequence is CSAGQGGNQPQHF. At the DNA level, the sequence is TGCAGCGCCGGACAGGGTGGCAATCAGCCCCAGCATTTT.